The 11 T cell receptor beta chains below all came from one sample that was sequenced in a study of cytomegalovirus exposure and HLA in healthy donors. Profiled with immunoSEQ multiplex PCR; TCRdb holds only in-frame clones, not every one. Here the sample spans about 160,000 clones, approximately 87% being singletons. The sequencing input was PBMCs. These receptors came from a woman younger than 45 in good health and CMV-seronegative.

The chain joins TRBV7-9 to TRBJ1-2; D ambiguous. CDR3 length: 13 amino acids. CDR1 is SEHNR and CDR2 is FQNEAQ in the germline V gene (reference sequence). Trimming left V 5 bases short and J 5 bases short, with 12 bases between. As DNA, the CDR3 is TGTGCCAGCAGCCCCGGGCCTAGTTATGGCTACACCTTC. It encodes CASSPGPSYGYTF.

The chain uses TRBV10-3 and TRBJ1-5; 7 bases match TRBD1. This CDR3 spans 12 amino acids. Germline CDR1 is ENHRY and CDR2 is SYGVKD. Trimming removed 6 bases from V and 5 bases from J; junction bases left unmatched: 1. The DNA for the CDR3 is TGTGCCATCAGCCAGGGGGATCAGCCCCAGCATTTT. Its protein is CAISQGDQPQHF.

J is TRBJ2-7 and V is TRBV5-1, with D hard to call. V gave up 4 bases and J gave up 0 bases, with 20 bases separating them. The CDR3 covers 17 residues. Germline lookup yields CDR1 SGHRS and CDR2 YFSETQ. CDR3 in DNA: TGCGCCAGCAGCCACGAGCAGAGAGGTTCAGTCTCCTACGAGCAGTACTTC. Translated: CASSHEQRGSVSYEQYF.

V gene TRBV5-1 combines with J gene TRBJ2-1; D is perhaps TRBD2 (6 bases). The ends were cut back, 5 bases at V and 1 base at J, with 19 bases in the middle. Germline V gene lookup returns CDR1 SGHRS and CDR2 YFSETQ. This CDR3 is built from 17 residues. DNA for the CDR3: TGCGCCAGCAGGCCCACCGAGGGACTCACATCCTACAATGAGCAGTTCTTC. Encoded protein: CASRPTEGLTSYNEQFF. The whole variable domain, filled in from reference TRBV5-1 and TRBJ2-1, reads KAGVTQTPRYLIKTRGQQVTLSCSPISGHRSVSWYQQTPGQGLQFLFEYFSETQRNKGNFPGRFSGRQFSNSRSEMNVSTLELGDSALYLCASRPTEGLTSYNEQFFGPGTRLTVL.

The chain links TRBV6-5 to TRBJ1-5, with D unclear. Per germline, CDR1 MNHEY and CDR2 SVGAGI. This CDR3 is built from 14 residues. Between the trimmed V and J ends, which lost 6 bases and 7 bases, there was a span of 16 bases. CDR3 sequence reads: CASSTDPKGQPQHF. In DNA, the CDR3 is TGTGCCAGCAGCACCGATCCAAAAGGGCAGCCCCAGCATTTT.

The table lists this clone with a few counts. The V call is TRBV7-9, the J call TRBJ1-2, with 8 bases fitting TRBD1. CDR1 is SEHNR and CDR2 is FQNEAQ in the germline V gene (reference sequence). The CDR3 is 16 amino acids. V dropped 2 bases and J dropped 3; count of bases not matched to a gene: 8. The CDR3 DNA follows: TGTGCCAGCAGCTTAAAAGGGACAGGAGACCACTATGGCTACACCTTC. Its protein is CASSLKGTGDHYGYTF. The full variable domain, completed using reference TRBV7-9 and TRBJ1-2, is DTGVSQNPRHKITKRGQNVTFRCDPISEHNRLYWYRQTLGQGPEFLTYFQNEAQLEKSRLLSDRFSAERPKGSFSTLEIQRTEQGDSAMYLCASSLKGTGDHYGYTFGSGTRLTVV.

This rearrangement joins TRBV7-9 to TRBJ2-1; 10 nucleotides align to TRBD2. The CDR3 covers 15 residues. J gave up 5 bases and V 6 bases, and 7 bases lay outside the gene matches. Per the germline V gene, CDR1 is SEHNR and CDR2 is FQNEAQ (reference sequence). CDR3 nucleotide sequence: TGTGCCAGCAGGACCTCTAGCGGGAGAGACAATGAGCAGTTCTTC. This translates into CASRTSSGRDNEQFF.

V is TRBV7-3 and J is TRBJ2-3; the D is unclear. CDR1 is SGHTA, CDR2 FQGTGA, per germline. V shed 0 bases and J shed 5 bases, with 3 bases lying between them. This CDR3 has 12 residues. CDR3 coding DNA: TGTGCCAGCAGCTTAACGGGAGATACGCAGTATTTT. This codes for CASSLTGDTQYF.

The chain carries TRBV7-9 and TRBJ2-5; 7 nucleotides line up with TRBD1. CDR3 length: 15 amino acids. Germline V gene sequence: CDR1 SEHNR, CDR2 FQNEAQ (reference sequence). V lost 3 bases to trimming and J lost 1 base; unmatched junction nucleotides: 5. The CDR3: CASSFLRQGQETQYF. The CDR3 DNA is TGTGCCAGCAGCTTTTTGCGACAGGGCCAAGAGACCCAGTACTTC.

This clone was counted many times. The CDR3 DNA reads TGTGCCAGCAGTCCCCGGACAGGGTATCAGCCCCAGCATTTT. Translation gives CASSPRTGYQPQHF. This rearrangement joins TRBV27 to TRBJ1-5; 8 bases map to TRBD1. Per germline, CDR1 MNHEY and CDR2 SMNVEV (reference sequence). J was trimmed by 5 bases and V by 5 bases; bases with no gene match: 5. This CDR3 is 14 amino acids long.

The chain carries TRBV7-9 and TRBJ2-7; tentative D call: TRBD2 (6 bases). V lost 5 bases and J lost 7, with 15 bases in between. The CDR3 has 13 amino acids. Per the germline V gene, CDR1 is SEHNR and CDR2 is FQNEAQ (reference sequence). Here the CDR3 DNA reads TGTGCCAGCAGCCGTGGGGACTTGGGAGAGCAGTACTTC. Amino acid sequence: CASSRGDLGEQYF.